This T cell receptor (beta chain) is from a study of shared clonotypes between healthy human individuals. The CDR3 runs to 13 residues. V lost 2 bases and J lost 5; bases outside the gene matches: 5. CDR1 is GTSNPN, CDR2 SVGIG, per germline (reference sequence). This clone was detected a few times. This table comes from immunoSEQ multiplex PCR, and its TCRdb copy is limited to in-frame clones, with some not included. Here the sample spans around 1,900,000 clones, about 93% being singletons. The naive CD8 subset, CD45RO-negative cells positively selected for CCR7, excluded terminally differentiated effector memory CD45RA+ cells.

The specimen was naive CD8+ T cells from PBMCs. The sequence was obtained from a man between 18 and 35 years old in good health. Some clones in this sample may be carry-over from other donors' samples. The chain recombines TRBV30 with TRBJ1-1; TRBD1 agrees at 7 bases. Written as DNA, the CDR3 is TGTGCCTGGAGTCCGCGACAGGGAACTGAAGCTTTCTTT. It specifies CAWSPRQGTEAFF.